Detailed here is one T cell receptor (beta chain). Trimming at V came to 4 bases and at J to 6 bases, leaving 13 bases not matched to a gene. The CDR3 has 16 residues. The germline CDR1 and CDR2 sequences are LNHDA and SQIVND (reference sequence). Only in-frame clones appear in the TCRdb table, and some are missing; sequencing was by immunoSEQ multiplex PCR. The repertoire holds 200,000 to 300,000 clones, about 90% seen once, with about 4% in the top ten. This sample was taken from a study of blood T cell repertoires in COVID-19. This receptor was identified in a woman in her thirties or forties with acute or convalescent COVID-19. Material for sequencing was peripheral blood. The chain employs TRBV19 and TRBJ1-1; 8 nucleotides line up with TRBD1. In DNA form, the CDR3 reads TGTGCCAGTAGTACCCGCTCCAGACAGGGGAAGGCTGAAGCTTTCTTT. It yields the protein CASSTRSRQGKAEAFF.